This TCR beta chain derives from a study of healthy donors' naive CD4 and CD8 T cells. Study findings and constraints: About 13% of CD4/CD8 propensity variance appeared explained by V, J and CDR3 charge. Most V and J genes were reportedly biased between naive CD4+ and CD8+ cells. Negatively charged CDR3s marked CD8+ lineage; positively charged CDR3s marked CD4+ lineage.

TCR libraries were built from 500 to 600 ng of total RNA by linear amplification. TCRdb re-called the reads with MiXCR, one entry per CDR3 protein. This sample has about 180,000 distinct CDR3 sequences; 65% to 75% occur once, and the top ten carry roughly 2.3%. Naive CD4+ cells were sorted as CD4+CD8-CD45RO-CD45RA+; naive CD8+ as CD8+CD4-CD45RA+CD27bright. Details on this clonotype: Its antigen is currently unknown.

The TCR sequence derives from a pool of human donors in good health; the sample pools cells from several healthy donors. The material sequenced was naive CD4+ and CD8+ T cells sorted from blood, pooled from several donors.

In DNA form, the CDR3 reads TGCAGCGTTGATCCCAGGGGGCTGAACGAGCAGTACTTC. Its translation: CSVDPRGLNEQYF. The chain combines TRBV29-1 with TRBJ2-7, with 8 bases that match TRBD1. The CDR3 extends over 13 amino acids. CDR1 is SQVTM and CDR2 is ANQGSEA in the germline V gene. V trimming: 3 bases; J trimming: 5 bases; junction bases outside the gene matches: 6.